This T cell receptor beta chain originates from a study of blood T cell repertoires in COVID-19. CDR3 length: 16 amino acids. The germline gives CDR1 PRHDT, CDR2 FYEKMQ (reference sequence). The V and J ends lost 5 bases and 4 bases respectively, with 18 bases between them. Recruitment covered about 25 US areas and drew participants whose ages spanned about 18 to 95 years. The assay was immunoSEQ multiplex PCR, and TCRdb's table has in-frame clones only and misses some. This table has approximately 250,000 clones, around 89% appearing once. The sequence was obtained from a woman aged 40-49 years with acute COVID-19. The chain has TRBV13 and TRBJ1-3; D might be TRBD1 (6 bases). Sequenced material: PBMCs or T cells enriched from blood (not recorded which). The CDR3 coding sequence is TGTGCCAGCAGCGGACCCCCTCGGACAGTAGGAAACACCATATATTTT. This translates into CASSGPPRTVGNTIYF.